This T cell receptor (beta chain) comes out of a study of blood T cell repertoires in COVID-19. Looking at the study overall: Sites in the United States, Italy and Spain provided acute and convalescent COVID-19 samples.

Libraries were prepared by immunoSEQ multiplex PCR; TCRdb keeps only in-frame clonotypes and omits some of them. There are about 490,000 clones in the sample; approximately 83% occur only once, and 3% to 4% lies in the top ten. Germline lookup yields CDR1 SGHRS and CDR2 YFSETQ. V was pared by 4 bases and J by 8 bases, with 6 bases of the junction left unmatched. This CDR3 region has 14 residues. The V call is TRBV5-1, the J call TRBJ1-6; 7 bases are shared with TRBD1. The sequenced material came from peripheral blood. This sequence was found in a human donor in a cohort sampled during active COVID-19. The CDR3 DNA follows: TGCGCCAGCAGCCTGGGACAGAAGGATTCACCCCTCCACTTT. Protein: CASSLGQKDSPLHF.